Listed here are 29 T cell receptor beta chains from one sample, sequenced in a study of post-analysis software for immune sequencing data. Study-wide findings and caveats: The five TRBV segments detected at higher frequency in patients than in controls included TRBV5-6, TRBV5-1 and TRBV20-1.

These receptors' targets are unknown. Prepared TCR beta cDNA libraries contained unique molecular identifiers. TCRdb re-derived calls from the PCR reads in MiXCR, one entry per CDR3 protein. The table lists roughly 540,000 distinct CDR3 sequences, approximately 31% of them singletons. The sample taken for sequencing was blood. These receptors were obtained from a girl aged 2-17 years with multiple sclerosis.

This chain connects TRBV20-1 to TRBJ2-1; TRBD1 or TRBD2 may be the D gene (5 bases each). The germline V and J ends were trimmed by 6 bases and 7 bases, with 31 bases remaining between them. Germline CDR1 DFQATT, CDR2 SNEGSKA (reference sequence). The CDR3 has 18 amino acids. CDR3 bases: TGCAGTGCGACTCCCCTGACGGGGCGGGTAGTTCTGTCGAATGAGCAGTTCTTC. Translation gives CSATPLTGRVVLSNEQFF.

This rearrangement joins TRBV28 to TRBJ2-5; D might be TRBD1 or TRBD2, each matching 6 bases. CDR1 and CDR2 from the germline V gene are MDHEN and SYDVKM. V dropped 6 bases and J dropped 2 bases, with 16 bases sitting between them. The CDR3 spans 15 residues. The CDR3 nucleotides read TGTGCCAGCAGGGGGGCCGGGACTTATCAAGAGACCCAGTACTTC. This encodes CASRGAGTYQETQYF.

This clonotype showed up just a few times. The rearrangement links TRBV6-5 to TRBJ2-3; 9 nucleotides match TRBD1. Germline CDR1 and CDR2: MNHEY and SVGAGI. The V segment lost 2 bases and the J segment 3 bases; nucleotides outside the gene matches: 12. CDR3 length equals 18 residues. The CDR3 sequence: CASSYPYSDRGRTDTQYF. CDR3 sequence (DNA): TGTGCCAGCAGTTACCCTTACTCGGACAGGGGAAGAACAGATACGCAGTATTTT.

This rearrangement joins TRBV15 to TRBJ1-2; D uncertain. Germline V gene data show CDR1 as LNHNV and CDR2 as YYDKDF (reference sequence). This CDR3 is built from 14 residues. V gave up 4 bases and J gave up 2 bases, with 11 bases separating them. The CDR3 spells CATSNRGSNYGYTF. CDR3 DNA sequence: TGTGCCACCAGCAATCGGGGATCGAACTATGGCTACACCTTC.

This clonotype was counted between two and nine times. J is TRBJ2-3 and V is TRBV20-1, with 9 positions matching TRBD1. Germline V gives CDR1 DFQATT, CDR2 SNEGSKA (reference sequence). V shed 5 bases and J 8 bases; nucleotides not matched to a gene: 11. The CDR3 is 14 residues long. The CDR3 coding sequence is TGCAGTGCTCGACAGGGGGTGGCCGGAAGTACGCAGTATTTT. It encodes CSARQGVAGSTQYF.

CDR3 loop: CSISGPETQYF. Here the CDR3 DNA reads TGCAGTATATCAGGCCCAGAGACCCAGTACTTC. The genes are TRBV20-1 and TRBJ2-5; D unresolved. Germline V gives CDR1 DFQATT, CDR2 SNEGSKA (reference sequence). Trimming cost V 8 bases and J 4 bases, with 11 bases left between them. This CDR3 region has 11 residues.

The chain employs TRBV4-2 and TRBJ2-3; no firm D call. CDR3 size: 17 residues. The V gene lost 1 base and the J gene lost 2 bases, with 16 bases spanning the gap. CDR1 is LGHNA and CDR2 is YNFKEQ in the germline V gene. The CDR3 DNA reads TGTGCCAGCAGCCAAGGGCGTCTTGGGGTATTCACAGATACGCAGTATTTT. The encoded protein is CASSQGRLGVFTDTQYF.

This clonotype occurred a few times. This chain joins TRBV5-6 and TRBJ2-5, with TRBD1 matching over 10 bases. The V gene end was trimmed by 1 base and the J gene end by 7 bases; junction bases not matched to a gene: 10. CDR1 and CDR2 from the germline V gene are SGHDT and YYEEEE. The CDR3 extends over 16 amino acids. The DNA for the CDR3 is TGTGCCAGCAGCTTGTTTGGGACAGGGGAAGGTTGGACCCAGTACTTC. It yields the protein CASSLFGTGEGWTQYF.

Here the CDR3 reads CASSPQARDNEQFF. CDR3 bases: TGTGCCAGCTCACCACAGGCAAGGGACAATGAGCAGTTCTTC. The V gene is TRBV18, the J gene TRBJ2-1; D uncertain. CDR1 is KGHSH and CDR2 is LQKENI in the germline V gene. The CDR3 runs 14 residues. V gave up 1 base and J gave up 5 bases, with 9 bases separating them.

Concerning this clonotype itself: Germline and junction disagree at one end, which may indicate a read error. In DNA, the CDR3 is TGTGCCAGCAGCTCCAACCCCGGGGGAGGAGATGCGCAGTATTTT. As protein: CASSSNPGGGDAQYF. The rearrangement links TRBV11-2 to TRBJ2-3, with D perhaps matching TRBD2 (6 bases). CDR3 length: 15 amino acids. Germline V gives CDR1 SGHAT, CDR2 FQNNGV.

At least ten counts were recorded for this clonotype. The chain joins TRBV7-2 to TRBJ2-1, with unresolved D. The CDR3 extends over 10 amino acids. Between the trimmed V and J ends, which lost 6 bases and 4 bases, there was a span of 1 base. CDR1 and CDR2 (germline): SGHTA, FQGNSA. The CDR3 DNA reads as TGTGCCAGCAGATACAATGAGCAGTTCTTC. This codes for CASRYNEQFF. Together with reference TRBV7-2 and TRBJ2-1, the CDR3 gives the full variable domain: GAGVSQSPSNKVTEKGKDVELRCDPISGHTALYWYRQSLGQGLEFLIYFQGNSAPDKSGLPSDRFSAERTGGSVSTLTIQRTQQEDSAVYLCASRYNEQFFGPGTRLTVL.

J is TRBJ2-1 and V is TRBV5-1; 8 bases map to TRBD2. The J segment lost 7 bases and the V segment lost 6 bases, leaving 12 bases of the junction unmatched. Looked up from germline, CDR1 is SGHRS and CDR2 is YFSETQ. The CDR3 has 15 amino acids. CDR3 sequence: CASNVQSGGGNEQFF. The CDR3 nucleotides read TGCGCCAGCAACGTCCAGAGCGGGGGTGGGAATGAGCAGTTCTTC.

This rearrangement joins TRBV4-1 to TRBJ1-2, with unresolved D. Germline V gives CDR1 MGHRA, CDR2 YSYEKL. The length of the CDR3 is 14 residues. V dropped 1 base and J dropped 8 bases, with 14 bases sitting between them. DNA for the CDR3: TGCGCCAGCAGCCAAGGACGTACGGTTACAGGCTACACCTTC. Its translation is CASSQGRTVTGYTF.

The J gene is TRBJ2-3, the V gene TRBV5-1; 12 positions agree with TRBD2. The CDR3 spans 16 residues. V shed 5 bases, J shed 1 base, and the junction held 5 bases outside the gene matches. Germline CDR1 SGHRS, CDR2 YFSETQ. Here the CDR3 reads CASSAGLAGRTDTQYF. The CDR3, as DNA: TGCGCCAGCAGTGCTGGACTAGCGGGGCGCACAGATACGCAGTATTTT.

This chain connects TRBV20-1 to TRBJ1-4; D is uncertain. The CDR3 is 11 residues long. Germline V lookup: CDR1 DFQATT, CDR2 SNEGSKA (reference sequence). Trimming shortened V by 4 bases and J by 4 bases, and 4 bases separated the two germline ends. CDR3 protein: CSATGNEKLFF. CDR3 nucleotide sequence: TGCAGTGCTACGGGTAATGAAAAACTGTTTTTT.

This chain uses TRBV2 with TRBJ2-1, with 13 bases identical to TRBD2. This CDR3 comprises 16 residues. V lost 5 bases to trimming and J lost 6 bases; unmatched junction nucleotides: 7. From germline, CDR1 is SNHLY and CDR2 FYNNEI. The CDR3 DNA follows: TGTGCCAGCAGTTCACTGGGACTAGCGGGGAGCAATGAGCAGTTCTTC. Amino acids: CASSSLGLAGSNEQFF.

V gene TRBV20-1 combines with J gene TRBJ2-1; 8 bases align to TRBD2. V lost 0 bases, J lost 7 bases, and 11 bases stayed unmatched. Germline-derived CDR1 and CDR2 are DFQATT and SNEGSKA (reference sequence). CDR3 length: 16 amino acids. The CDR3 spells CSAREGRAGGGNEQFF. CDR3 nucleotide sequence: TGCAGTGCTAGAGAAGGGAGGGCGGGGGGCGGAAATGAGCAGTTCTTC.

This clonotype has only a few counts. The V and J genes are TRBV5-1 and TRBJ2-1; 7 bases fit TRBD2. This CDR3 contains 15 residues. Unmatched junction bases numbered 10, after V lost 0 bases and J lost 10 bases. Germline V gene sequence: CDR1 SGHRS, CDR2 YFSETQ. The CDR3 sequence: CASSLDPAGTREQFF. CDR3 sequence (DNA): TGCGCCAGCAGCTTGGATCCAGCGGGGACGAGGGAGCAGTTCTTC.

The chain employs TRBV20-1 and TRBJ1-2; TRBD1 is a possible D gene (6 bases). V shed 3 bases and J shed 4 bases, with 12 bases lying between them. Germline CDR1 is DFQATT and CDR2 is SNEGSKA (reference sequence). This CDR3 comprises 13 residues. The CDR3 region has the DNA TGCAGTGCTAGCCGGACAGAGATCTATGGCTACACCTTC. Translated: CSASRTEIYGYTF.

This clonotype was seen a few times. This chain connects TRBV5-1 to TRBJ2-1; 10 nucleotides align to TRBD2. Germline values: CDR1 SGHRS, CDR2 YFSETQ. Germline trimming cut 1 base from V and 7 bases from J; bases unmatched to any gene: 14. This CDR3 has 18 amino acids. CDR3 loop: CASSLLTSGNSVYNEQFF. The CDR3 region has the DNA TGCGCCAGCAGCTTGTTAACTAGCGGGAACTCGGTTTATAATGAGCAGTTCTTC.

This CDR3 is CASSPSGGLSYNEQFF. The DNA for the CDR3 is TGTGCCAGCAGCCCATCGGGAGGATTGTCCTACAATGAGCAGTTCTTC. The chain is built from TRBV6-5 and TRBJ2-1; 7 bases align to TRBD2. The V gene end was trimmed by 6 bases and the J gene end by 1 base; junction bases not matched to a gene: 9. The CDR3 runs to 16 residues. In germline, CDR1 is MNHEY, CDR2 SVGAGI.

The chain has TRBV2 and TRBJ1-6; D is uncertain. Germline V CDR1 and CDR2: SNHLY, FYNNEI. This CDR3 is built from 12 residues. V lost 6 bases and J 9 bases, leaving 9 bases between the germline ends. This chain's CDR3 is CASRRDRSPLHF. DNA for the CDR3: TGTGCCAGCAGACGCGATCGTTCACCCCTCCACTTT.

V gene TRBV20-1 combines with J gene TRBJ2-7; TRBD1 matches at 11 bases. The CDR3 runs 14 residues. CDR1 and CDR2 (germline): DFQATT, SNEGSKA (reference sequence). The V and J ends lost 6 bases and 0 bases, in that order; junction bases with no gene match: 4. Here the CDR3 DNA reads TGCAGTGCGGGGGACAGGGGGACCTCCTACGAGCAGTACTTC. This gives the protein CSAGDRGTSYEQYF.

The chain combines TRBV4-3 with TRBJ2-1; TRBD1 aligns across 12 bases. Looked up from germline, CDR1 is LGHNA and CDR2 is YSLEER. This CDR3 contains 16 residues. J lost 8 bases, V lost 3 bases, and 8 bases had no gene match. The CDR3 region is CASSHAGTGGLYEQFF. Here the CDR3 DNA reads TGCGCCAGCAGCCACGCCGGGACAGGGGGCTTGTATGAGCAGTTCTTC.

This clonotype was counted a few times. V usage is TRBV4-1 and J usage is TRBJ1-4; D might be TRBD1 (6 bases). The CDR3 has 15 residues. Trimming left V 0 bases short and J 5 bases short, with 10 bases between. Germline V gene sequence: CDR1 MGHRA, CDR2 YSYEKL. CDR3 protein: CASSQDPGANEKLFF. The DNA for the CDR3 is TGCGCCAGCAGCCAAGATCCAGGGGCAAATGAAAAACTGTTTTTT.

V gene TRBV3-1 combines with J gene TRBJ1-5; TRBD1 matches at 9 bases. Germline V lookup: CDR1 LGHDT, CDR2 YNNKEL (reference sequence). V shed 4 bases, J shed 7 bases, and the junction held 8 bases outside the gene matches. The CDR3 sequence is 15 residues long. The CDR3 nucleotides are TGTGCCAGCAGCCCTTCAACAGGGGGCAGGCAGCCCCAGCATTTT. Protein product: CASSPSTGGRQPQHF.

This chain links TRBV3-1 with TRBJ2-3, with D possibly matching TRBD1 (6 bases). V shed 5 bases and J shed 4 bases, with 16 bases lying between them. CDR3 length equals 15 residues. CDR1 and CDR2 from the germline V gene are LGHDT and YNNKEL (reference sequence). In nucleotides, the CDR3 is TGTGCCAGCAGCACAGGGTGGGAGAAAGCAGATACGCAGTATTTT. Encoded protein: CASSTGWEKADTQYF.

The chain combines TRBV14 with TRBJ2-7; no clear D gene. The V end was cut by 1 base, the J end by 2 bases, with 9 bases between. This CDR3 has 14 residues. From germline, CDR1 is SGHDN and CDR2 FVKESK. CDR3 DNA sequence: TGTGCCAGCAGCCAAGTAATTACCCCCTACGAGCAGTACTTC. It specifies CASSQVITPYEQYF.

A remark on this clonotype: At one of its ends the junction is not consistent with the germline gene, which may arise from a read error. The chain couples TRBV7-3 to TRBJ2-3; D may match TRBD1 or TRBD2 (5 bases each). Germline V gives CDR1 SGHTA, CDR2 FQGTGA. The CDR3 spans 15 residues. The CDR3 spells CGSSLQGELADTQYF. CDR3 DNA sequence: TGTGGCAGCAGCCTTCAGGGAGAGCTCGCAGATACGCAGTATTTT.